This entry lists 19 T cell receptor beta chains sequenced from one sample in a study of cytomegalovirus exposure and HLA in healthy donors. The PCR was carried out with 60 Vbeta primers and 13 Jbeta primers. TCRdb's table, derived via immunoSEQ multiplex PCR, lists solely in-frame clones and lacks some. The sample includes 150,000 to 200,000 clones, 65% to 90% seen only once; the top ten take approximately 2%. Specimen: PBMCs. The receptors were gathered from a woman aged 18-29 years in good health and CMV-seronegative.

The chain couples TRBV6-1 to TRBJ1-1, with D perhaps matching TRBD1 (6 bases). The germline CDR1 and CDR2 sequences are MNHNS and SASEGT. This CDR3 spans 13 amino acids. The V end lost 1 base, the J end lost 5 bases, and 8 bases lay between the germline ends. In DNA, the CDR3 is TGTGCCAGCAGTGAAGACAGGGATACTGAAGCTTTCTTT. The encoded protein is CASSEDRDTEAFF.

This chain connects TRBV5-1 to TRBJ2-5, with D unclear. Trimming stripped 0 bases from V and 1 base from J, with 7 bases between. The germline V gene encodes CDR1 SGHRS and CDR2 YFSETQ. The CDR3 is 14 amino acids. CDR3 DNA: TGCGCCAGCAGCTTGGCCTCTGTCCAAGAGACCCAGTACTTC. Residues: CASSLASVQETQYF.

The CDR3 spells CASSDLQAANEKLFF. CDR3 bases: TGTGCCAGCAGTGATTTACAGGCAGCAAATGAAAAACTGTTTTTT. The chain employs TRBV6-1 and TRBJ1-4; weak D call: TRBD1 (5 bases). Trimming removed 3 bases at V and 5 bases at J, with 13 bases between. CDR1 and CDR2 (germline): MNHNS, SASEGT. The CDR3 runs 15 residues.

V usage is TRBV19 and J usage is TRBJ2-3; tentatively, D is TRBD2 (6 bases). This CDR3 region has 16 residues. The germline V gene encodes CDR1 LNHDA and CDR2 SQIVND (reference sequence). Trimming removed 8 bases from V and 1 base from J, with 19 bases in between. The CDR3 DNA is TGTGCCAGTTCCTACCTCGTCGGAGGGGGCACAGATACGCAGTATTTT. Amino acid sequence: CASSYLVGGGTDTQYF.

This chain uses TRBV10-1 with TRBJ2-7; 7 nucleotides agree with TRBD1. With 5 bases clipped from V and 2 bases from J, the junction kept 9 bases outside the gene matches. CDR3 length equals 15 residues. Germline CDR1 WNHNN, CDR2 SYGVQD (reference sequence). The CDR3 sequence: CASSSPGTATYEQYF. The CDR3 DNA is TGCGCCAGCAGTTCACCCGGGACAGCAACCTACGAGCAGTACTTC.

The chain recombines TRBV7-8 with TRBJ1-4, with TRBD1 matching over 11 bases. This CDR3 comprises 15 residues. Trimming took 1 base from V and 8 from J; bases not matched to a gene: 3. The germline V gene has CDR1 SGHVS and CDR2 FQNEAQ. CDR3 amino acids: CASSLDGTGGEKLFF. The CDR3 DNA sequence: TGTGCCAGCAGCTTAGACGGGACAGGGGGGGAAAAACTGTTTTTT. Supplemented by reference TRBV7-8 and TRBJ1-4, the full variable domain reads GAGVSQSPRYKVAKRGQDVALRCDPISGHVSLFWYQQALGQGPEFLTYFQNEAQLDKSGLPSDRFFAERPEGSVSTLKIQRTQQEDSAVYLCASSLDGTGGEKLFFGSGTQLSVL.

CDR3 in amino acids: CASSQGDSAYGYTF. CDR3 bases: TGTGCCAGCAGCCAGGGGGACAGTGCCTATGGCTACACCTTC. The chain couples TRBV5-4 to TRBJ1-2, with TRBD1 matching over 7 bases. The germline gives CDR1 SGHNT, CDR2 YYREEE (reference sequence). After removal of 4 bases from V and 4 bases from J, the junction contained 7 bases not matched to a gene. This CDR3 contains 14 residues.

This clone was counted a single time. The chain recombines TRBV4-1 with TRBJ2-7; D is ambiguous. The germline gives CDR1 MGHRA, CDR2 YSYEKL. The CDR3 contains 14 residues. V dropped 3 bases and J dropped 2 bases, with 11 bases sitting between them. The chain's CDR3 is CASSQATRTYEQYF. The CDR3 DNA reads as TGCGCCAGCAGCCAGGCGACAAGAACCTACGAGCAGTACTTC.

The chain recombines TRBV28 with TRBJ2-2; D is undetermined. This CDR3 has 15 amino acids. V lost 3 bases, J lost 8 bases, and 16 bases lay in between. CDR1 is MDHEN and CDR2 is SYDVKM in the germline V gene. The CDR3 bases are TGTGCCAGCAGTTTCATGACTGGAATCACTGGGGAGCTGTTTTTT. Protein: CASSFMTGITGELFF.

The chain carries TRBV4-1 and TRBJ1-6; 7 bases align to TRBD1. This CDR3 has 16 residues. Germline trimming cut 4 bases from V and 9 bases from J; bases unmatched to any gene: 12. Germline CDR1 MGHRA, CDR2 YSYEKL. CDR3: CASSPGPSGGSSPLHF. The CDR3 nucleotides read TGCGCCAGCAGCCCCGGGCCCTCAGGGGGTAGTTCACCCCTCCACTTT.

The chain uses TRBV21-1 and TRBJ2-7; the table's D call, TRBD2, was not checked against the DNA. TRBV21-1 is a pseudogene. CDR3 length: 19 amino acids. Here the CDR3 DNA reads TGTGCCAGCAGCAAACTTGTACTAGCGGGAGTGGGTCGCTGGTACGAGCAGTACTTC. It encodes CASSKLVLAGVGRWYEQYF.

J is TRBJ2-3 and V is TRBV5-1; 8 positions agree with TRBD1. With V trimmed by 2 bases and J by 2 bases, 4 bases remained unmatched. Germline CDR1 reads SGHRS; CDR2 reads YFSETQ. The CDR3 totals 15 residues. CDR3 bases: TGCGCCAGCAGCTTCCGGGACAGGACCACAGATACGCAGTATTTT. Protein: CASSFRDRTTDTQYF. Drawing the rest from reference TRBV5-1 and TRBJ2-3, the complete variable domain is KAGVTQTPRYLIKTRGQQVTLSCSPISGHRSVSWYQQTPGQGLQFLFEYFSETQRNKGNFPGRFSGRQFSNSRSEMNVSTLELGDSALYLCASSFRDRTTDTQYFGPGTRLTVL.

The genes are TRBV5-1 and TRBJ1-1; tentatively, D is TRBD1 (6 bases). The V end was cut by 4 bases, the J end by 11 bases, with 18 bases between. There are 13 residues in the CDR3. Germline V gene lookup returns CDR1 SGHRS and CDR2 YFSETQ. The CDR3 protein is CASSTYQTGMAFF. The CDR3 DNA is TGCGCCAGCAGCACATACCAAACAGGGATGGCTTTCTTT. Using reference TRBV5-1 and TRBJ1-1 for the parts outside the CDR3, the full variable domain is KAGVTQTPRYLIKTRGQQVTLSCSPISGHRSVSWYQQTPGQGLQFLFEYFSETQRNKGNFPGRFSGRQFSNSRSEMNVSTLELGDSALYLCASSTYQTGMAFFGQGTRLTVV.

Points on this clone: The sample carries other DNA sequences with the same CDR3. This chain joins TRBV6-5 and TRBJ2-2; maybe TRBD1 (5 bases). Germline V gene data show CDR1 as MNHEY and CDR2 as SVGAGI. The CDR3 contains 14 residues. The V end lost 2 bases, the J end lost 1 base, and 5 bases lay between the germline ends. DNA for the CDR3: TGTGCCAGCAGTTACGACAGGAACACCGGGGAGCTGTTTTTT. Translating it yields CASSYDRNTGELFF.

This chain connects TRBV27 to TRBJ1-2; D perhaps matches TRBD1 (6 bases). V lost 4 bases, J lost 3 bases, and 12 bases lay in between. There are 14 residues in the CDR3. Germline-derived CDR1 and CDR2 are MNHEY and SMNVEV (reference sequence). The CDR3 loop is CASSSAGADYGYTF. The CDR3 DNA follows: TGTGCCAGCAGTTCGGCAGGGGCTGACTATGGCTACACCTTC.

CDR3 sequence (DNA): TGTGCCAGCAGCTTGGGACTAGCGTCCTCCTACGAGCAGTACTTC. It specifies CASSLGLASSYEQYF. V is TRBV5-6 and J is TRBJ2-5; 8 bases are shared with TRBD2. The DNA end lines up better with TRBJ2-7; the J call may be wrong. CDR1 is SGHDT and CDR2 is YYEEEE in the germline V gene. This CDR3 spans 15 amino acids.

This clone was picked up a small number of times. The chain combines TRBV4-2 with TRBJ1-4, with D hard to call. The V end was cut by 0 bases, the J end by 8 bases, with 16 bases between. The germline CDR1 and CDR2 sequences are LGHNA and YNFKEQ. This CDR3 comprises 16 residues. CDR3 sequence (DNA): TGTGCCAGCAGCCAAGATCCCGGCGGCTCATCGGAAAAACTGTTTTTT. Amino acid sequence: CASSQDPGGSSEKLFF.

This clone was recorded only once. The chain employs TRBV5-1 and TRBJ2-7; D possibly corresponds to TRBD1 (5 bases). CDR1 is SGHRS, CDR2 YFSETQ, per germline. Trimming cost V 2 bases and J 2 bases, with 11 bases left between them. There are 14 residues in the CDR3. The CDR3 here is CASSLVSGTYEQYF. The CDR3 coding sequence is TGCGCCAGCAGCTTAGTTTCAGGGACCTACGAGCAGTACTTC.

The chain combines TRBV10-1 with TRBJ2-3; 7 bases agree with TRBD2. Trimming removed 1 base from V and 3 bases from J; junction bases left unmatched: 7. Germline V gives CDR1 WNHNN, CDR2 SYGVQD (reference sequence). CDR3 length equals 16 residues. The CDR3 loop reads CASSEFRGSETDTQYF. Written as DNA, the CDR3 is TGCGCCAGCAGTGAGTTTCGCGGGAGCGAAACAGATACGCAGTATTTT.